This TCR beta chain was profiled in a study of response to subunit inactivated influenza vaccine. Overall study findings and caveats: The authors offered the suggestion that each seasonal influenza vaccination recruits few new T cells.

Each CDR3 protein is one row after TCRdb ran MiXCR on the RT-PCR reads. The sample contains over 650,000 distinct CDR3 sequences, roughly 20% of which appear only once. Germline V CDR1 and CDR2: MNHNS, SASEGT. The V and J ends lost 2 bases and 7 bases, in that order; junction bases with no gene match: 5. The CDR3 totals 14 residues. To note about this clonotype: What it binds is not known.

This sample comprised PBMCs from blood, obtained about 5 days after vaccination. The rearrangement links TRBV6-1 to TRBJ2-1; 7 bases align to TRBD2. The sequence derives from a man in his fifties or sixties who received an inactivated influenza vaccine. The DNA for the CDR3 is TGTGCCAGCAGTGAATTTGCGGGAGCTAATGAGCAGTTCTTC. It yields the protein CASSEFAGANEQFF.